This T cell receptor beta chain was recorded in a study of cytomegalovirus exposure and HLA in healthy donors. Repertoires were generated with immunoSEQ multiplex PCR, while TCRdb's copy carries only in-frame clones and drops some. The data hold about 220,000 clones, with under 95% observed a single time. This CDR3 region has 14 residues. CDR1 SGHRS and CDR2 YFSETQ come from the germline V gene. V lost 4 bases, J lost 8 bases, and 9 bases stayed unmatched. The count of this clone is one. The V and J genes are TRBV5-1 and TRBJ2-1, with 7 bases aligning to TRBD2. Sequencing was performed on PBMCs. The sequence was collected from a woman aged 18-30 years in good health and CMV-seronegative. In nucleotides, the CDR3 is TGCGCCAGCAGCGCTCCTCTAGCGGAGGATGAGCAGTTCTTC. Protein product: CASSAPLAEDEQFF.